Listed here is a single T cell receptor (beta chain). Peripheral blood CD8+ and CD4+ T cells were profiled by TCR beta sequencing. Patients with stable or active relapsing-remitting disease, all of them treatment-naive, made up the multiple sclerosis controls. It was negative isolation that provided the CD8+ and CD4+ T cells, whereas TEMRA cells were enriched by FACS. The sample is drawn from a study of CD8 T cells in Susac syndrome. Germline loops: CDR1 MNHEY, CDR2 SVGEGT. The CDR3 contains 15 residues. Trimming removed 10 bases at V and 0 bases at J, with 16 bases between. RNA amounts of 0.5 to 1 ug underwent reverse transcription with random hexamers. immunoSEQ multiplex PCR amplified TCR beta CDR3 across 54 Vbeta, 13 Jbeta. TCRdb re-analysed the immunoSEQ multiplex PCR reads in MiXCR, keeping a single row per CDR3 protein. This sample carries fewer than 200,000 distinct CDR3 sequences, around 96% of them seen once, and the ten largest clones take about 0.15%.

The genes are TRBV6-2 or TRBV6-3 and TRBJ2-1; tentative D call: TRBD2 (6 bases). The sample was CD8+ T cells from PBMCs. The origin of this receptor is a human donor with multiple sclerosis. The chain's CDR3 is CATSRDSSSYNEQFF. CDR3 in DNA: TGTGCCACCAGCCGGGACTCGAGCTCCTACAATGAGCAGTTCTTC.